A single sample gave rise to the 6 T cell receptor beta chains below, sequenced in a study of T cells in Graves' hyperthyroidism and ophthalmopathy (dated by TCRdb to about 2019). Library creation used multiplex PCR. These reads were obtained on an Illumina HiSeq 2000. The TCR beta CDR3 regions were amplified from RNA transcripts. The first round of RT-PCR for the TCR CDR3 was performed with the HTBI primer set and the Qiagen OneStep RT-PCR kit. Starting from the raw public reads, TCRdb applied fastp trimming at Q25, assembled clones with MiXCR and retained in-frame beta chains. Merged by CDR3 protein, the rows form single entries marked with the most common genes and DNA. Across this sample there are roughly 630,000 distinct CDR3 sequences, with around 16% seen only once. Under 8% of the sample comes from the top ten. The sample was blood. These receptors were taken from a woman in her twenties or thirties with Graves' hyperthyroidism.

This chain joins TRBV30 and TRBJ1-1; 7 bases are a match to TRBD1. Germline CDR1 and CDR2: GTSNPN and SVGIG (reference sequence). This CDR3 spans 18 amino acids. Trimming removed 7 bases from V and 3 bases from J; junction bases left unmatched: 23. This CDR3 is CASFRALAGTVMDTEAFF. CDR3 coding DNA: TGTGCCTCCTTCCGGGCGTTGGCCGGGACAGTAATGGACACTGAAGCTTTCTTT.

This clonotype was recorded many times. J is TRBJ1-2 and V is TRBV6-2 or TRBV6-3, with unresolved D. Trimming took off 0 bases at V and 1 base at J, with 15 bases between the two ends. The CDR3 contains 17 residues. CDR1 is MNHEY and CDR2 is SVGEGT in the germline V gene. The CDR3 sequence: CASSYSGEGDLNYGYTF. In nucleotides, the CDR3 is TGTGCCAGCAGTTACTCGGGAGAGGGCGACCTTAACTATGGCTACACCTTC.

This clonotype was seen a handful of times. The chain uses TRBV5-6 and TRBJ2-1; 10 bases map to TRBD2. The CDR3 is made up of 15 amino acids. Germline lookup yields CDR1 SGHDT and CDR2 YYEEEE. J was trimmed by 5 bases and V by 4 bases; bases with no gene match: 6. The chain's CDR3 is CASSVLAGDHNEQFF. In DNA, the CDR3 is TGTGCCAGCAGCGTTCTAGCGGGAGACCACAATGAGCAGTTCTTC.

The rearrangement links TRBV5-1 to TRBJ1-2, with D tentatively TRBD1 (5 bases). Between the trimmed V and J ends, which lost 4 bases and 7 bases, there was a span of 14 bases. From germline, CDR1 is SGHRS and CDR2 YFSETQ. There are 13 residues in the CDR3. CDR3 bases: TGCGCCAGCAGCCCGACTGACAGTGCTGGCTACACCTTC. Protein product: CASSPTDSAGYTF.

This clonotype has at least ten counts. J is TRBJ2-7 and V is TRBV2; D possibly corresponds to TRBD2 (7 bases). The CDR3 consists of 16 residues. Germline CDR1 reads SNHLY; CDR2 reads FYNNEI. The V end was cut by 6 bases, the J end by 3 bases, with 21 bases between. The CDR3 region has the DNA TGTGCCAGCAGCGGTATCGGCAGGGAGGGGGTCTACGAGCAGTACTTC. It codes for CASSGIGREGVYEQYF.

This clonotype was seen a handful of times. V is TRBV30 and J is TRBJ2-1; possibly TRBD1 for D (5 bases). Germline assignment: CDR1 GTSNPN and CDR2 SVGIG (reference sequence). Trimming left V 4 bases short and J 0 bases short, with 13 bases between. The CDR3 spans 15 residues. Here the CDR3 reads CAWIPGRGSYNEQFF. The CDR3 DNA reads TGTGCCTGGATTCCAGGTAGGGGCTCCTACAATGAGCAGTTCTTC.